Below are 7 T cell receptor beta chains sequenced from a single sample in a study of spatial heterogeneity in lung cancer. Time point indicated: sample taken at primary tumor resection. Without sorting, whole RNA was sequenced from tumor, nontumor lung or frozen PBMC. TCRdb analysed the 5' RACE reads with MiXCR anew, one entry per CDR3 protein. This sample has 9,500 to 11,000 distinct CDR3 sequences; approximately 25% occur once, and the top ten carry about a third. Source: PBMCs, taken at surgery. These receptors were taken from a female donor with early-stage non-small cell lung cancer.

This sequence joins TRBV10-3 and TRBJ2-3; 7 positions match TRBD2. Germline V gives CDR1 ENHRY, CDR2 SYGVKD. Germline trimming cut 2 bases from V and 5 bases from J; bases unmatched to any gene: 7. The CDR3 loop spans 15 amino acids. DNA of the CDR3: TGTGCCATCAGTGAGAAGGCAGGGAGGGGAGATACGCAGTATTTT. As protein: CAISEKAGRGDTQYF.

This clonotype was counted at least ten times. The chain combines TRBV6-2 or TRBV6-3 with TRBJ2-7; 12 nucleotides line up with TRBD2. The germline CDR1 and CDR2 sequences are MNHEY and SVGEGT. V dropped 5 bases and J dropped 3; count of bases not matched to a gene: 8. CDR3 size: 16 residues. CDR3 nucleotides: TGTGCCAGCAGTCAACAAGCGACTAGCGGGAGCTACGAGCAGTACTTC. This encodes CASSQQATSGSYEQYF.

The chain is built from TRBV5-5 and TRBJ1-3; no firm D call. Trimming pared 1 base from V and 10 bases from J, leaving 15 bases between. The germline V gene encodes CDR1 SGHKS and CDR2 YYEKEE (reference sequence). The CDR3 length is 14 residues. As DNA, the CDR3 is TGTGCCAGCAGCTTGACGCAGGAGCGTCGTACCATATATTTT. Its protein is CASSLTQERRTIYF. The full variable domain, in which reference TRBV5-5 and TRBJ1-3 provide the parts outside the CDR3, is DAGVTQSPTHLIKTRGQQVTLRCSPISGHKSVSWYQQVLGQGPQFIFQYYEKEERGRGNFPDRFSARQFPNYSSELNVNALLLGDSALYLCASSLTQERRTIYFGEGSWLTVV.

This chain uses TRBV7-9 with TRBJ2-7; 12 bases align to TRBD2. V was clipped by 5 bases and J by 3 bases; unmatched bases: 8. The CDR3 loop spans 16 amino acids. CDR1 SEHNR and CDR2 FQNEAQ come from the germline V gene (reference sequence). The CDR3 sequence: CASSATTSGSYYEQYF. CDR3 DNA sequence: TGTGCCAGCAGCGCCACGACTAGCGGGAGTTACTACGAGCAGTACTTC.

Only one count was recorded for this clonotype. The chain employs TRBV6-2 or TRBV6-3 and TRBJ2-1, with 7 positions matching TRBD2. The germline V gene encodes CDR1 MNHEY and CDR2 SVGEGT. J gave up 2 bases and V 5 bases, and 6 bases lay outside the gene matches. The CDR3 is 15 residues long. In DNA, the CDR3 is TGTGCCAGCAGTAACCTAGCGGTTACCTACAATGAGCAGTTCTTC. This gives the protein CASSNLAVTYNEQFF.

A single count supports this clonotype. No conserved phenylalanine or tryptophan ends this CDR3, so it is likely a read error. The gene calls are TRBV29-1 and TRBJ1-1, with D possibly matching TRBD1 (5 bases). This CDR3 contains 10 residues. Trimming removed 6 bases from V and 8 bases from J, with 10 bases in between. Germline lookup yields CDR1 SQVTM and CDR2 ANQGSEA. The CDR3 reads CSVLTAEAFS. The CDR3 DNA follows: TGCAGCGTGTTGACAGCCGAAGCTTTCTCT.

By sample fraction, this clonotype is medium-sized. This chain links TRBV7-9 with TRBJ1-6; D gene ambiguous. V was pared by 4 bases and J by 8 bases, with 9 bases between. Germline V CDR1 and CDR2: SEHNR, FQNEAQ (reference sequence). There are 13 residues in the CDR3. The CDR3 nucleotides are TGTGCCAGCAGCTCTGGGAGGGATTCACCCCTCCACTTT. Translated, it gives CASSSGRDSPLHF.